This TCR beta chain was retrieved from a study of blood T cell repertoires in COVID-19. The CDR3 is 15 amino acids. Germline lookup yields CDR1 GTSNPN and CDR2 SVGIG (reference sequence). With 1 base clipped from V and 3 bases from J, the junction kept 2 bases outside the gene matches. Cohort assignment relied on participant-reported clinical history. How the authors handled the data: Reference gene primer amplification yielded estimated nucleated cell counts. Assay used: immunoSEQ multiplex PCR; TCRdb lists only in-frame clones, some missing. That table furnishes V, J and clone size, whereas the DNA furnished D and trimming. This table holds a few hundred thousand clones, around 89% found once.

Sequenced input: PBMCs or T cells enriched from blood (not recorded which). This sequence originates from a woman in her fifties or sixties in a cohort exposed to, infected with or recovered from COVID-19 (not recorded which). The chain joins TRBV30 to TRBJ2-1; 11 nucleotides align to TRBD2. CDR3 nucleotides: TGTGCCTGGAGTGATGGGACTAGCGGCTACAATGAGCAGTTCTTC. This translates into CAWSDGTSGYNEQFF.